Each of the 14 T cell receptor beta chains below was sequenced from the same sample in a study of cytomegalovirus exposure and HLA in healthy donors. The study ran its PCR with 60 Vbeta and 13 Jbeta primers. Generated by immunoSEQ multiplex PCR, the TCRdb table keeps only in-frame clones and is missing some. Of approximately 180,000 clones listed, roughly 79% are singletons. The sample comprised PBMCs. The receptors derive from a male donor in good health and CMV-seronegative.

This clone has a handful of counts. This rearrangement joins TRBV6-1 to TRBJ1-5; TRBD1 matches 7 bases. The CDR3 loop spans 15 amino acids. The trim removed 1 base at V and 4 bases at J, leaving 4 bases unmatched. Germline lookup yields CDR1 MNHNS and CDR2 SASEGT. CDR3 loop: CASSEGGTVNQPQHF. CDR3 in DNA: TGTGCCAGCAGTGAAGGGGGGACAGTGAATCAGCCCCAGCATTTT.

The table lists this clone with a few counts. J is TRBJ1-5 and V is TRBV6-1; 11 nucleotides line up with TRBD1. This CDR3 has 17 amino acids. V lost 4 bases and J lost 3; bases outside the gene matches: 8. The germline V gene encodes CDR1 MNHNS and CDR2 SASEGT. The CDR3 nucleotides read TGTGCCAGCAGTGGTGGACAGGGGGCCCTCCCCAATCAGCCCCAGCATTTT. It translates to CASSGGQGALPNQPQHF.

The genes are TRBV30 and TRBJ2-5, with 9 bases matching TRBD2. The closer fit of TRBJ2-7 to the DNA end suggests the J call may be wrong. CDR1 GTSNPN and CDR2 SVGIG come from the germline V gene (reference sequence). The CDR3 loop spans 12 amino acids. This CDR3 is CAHSGSSYEQYF. The CDR3 coding sequence is TGTGCCCATAGCGGGAGTTCCTACGAGCAGTACTTC.

This chain joins TRBV5-1 and TRBJ1-2; D uncertain. V was trimmed by 0 bases and J by 3 bases, leaving 12 bases between them. The CDR3 is made up of 15 amino acids. Germline lookup yields CDR1 SGHRS and CDR2 YFSETQ. The DNA of the CDR3 is TGCGCCAGCAGCTTGGAAGGCAGGATAGACTATGGCTACACCTTC. This encodes CASSLEGRIDYGYTF. Full variable domain (remainder filled in from reference TRBV5-1 and TRBJ1-2): KAGVTQTPRYLIKTRGQQVTLSCSPISGHRSVSWYQQTPGQGLQFLFEYFSETQRNKGNFPGRFSGRQFSNSRSEMNVSTLELGDSALYLCASSLEGRIDYGYTFGSGTRLTVV.

The chain recombines TRBV18 with TRBJ1-5, with D uncertain. There are 14 residues in the CDR3. Per germline, CDR1 KGHSH and CDR2 LQKENI. V shed 3 bases and J shed 4 bases, with 10 bases lying between them. Written as DNA, the CDR3 is TGTGCCAGCTCACCCTCTCTTTTTAATCAGCCCCAGCATTTT. Amino acid sequence: CASSPSLFNQPQHF.

The CDR3 spells CASSQDGHGPQPQHF. CDR3 coding DNA: TGTGCCAGCAGCCAGGACGGACACGGCCCTCAGCCCCAGCATTTT. This rearrangement joins TRBV5-4 to TRBJ1-5; TRBD1 is a possible D gene (5 bases). Germline values: CDR1 SGHNT, CDR2 YYREEE (reference sequence). Trimming shortened V by 4 bases and J by 6 bases, and 17 bases separated the two germline ends. The CDR3 spans 15 residues.

The chain's CDR3 is CASSYRVTAGYTF. In nucleotides, the CDR3 is TGTGCCAGCAGCTACAGGGTGACTGCTGGCTACACCTTC. This chain links TRBV7-2 with TRBJ1-2, with a tentative D call TRBD1 (6 bases). This CDR3 is 13 amino acids long. The germline V and J ends were trimmed by 4 bases and 7 bases, with 13 bases remaining between them. The germline V gene encodes CDR1 SGHTA and CDR2 FQGNSA.

The chain couples TRBV6-5 to TRBJ2-7; 9 bases map to TRBD1. CDR1 MNHEY and CDR2 SVGAGI come from the germline V gene. This CDR3 comprises 15 residues. V shed 4 bases, J shed 4 bases, and the junction held 8 bases outside the gene matches. In DNA, the CDR3 is TGTGCCAGCAGTTCATCGTGGACAGGGGTTTACGAGCAGTACTTC. This sequence encodes CASSSSWTGVYEQYF.

The chain combines TRBV19 with TRBJ2-7; 10 positions match TRBD1. The CDR3 runs to 13 residues. The V and J ends lost 3 bases and 4 bases, in that order; junction bases with no gene match: 0. Per the germline V gene, CDR1 is LNHDA and CDR2 is SQIVND (reference sequence). In DNA, the CDR3 is TGTGCCAGTAGTATGGGACAGGGGTACGAGCAGTACTTC. It encodes CASSMGQGYEQYF. The whole variable domain, remainder taken from reference TRBV19 and TRBJ2-7, is DGGITQSPKYLFRKEGQNVTLSCEQNLNHDAMYWYRQDPGQGLRLIYYSQIVNDFQKGDIAEGYSVSREKKESFPLTVTSAQKNPTAFYLCASSMGQGYEQYFGPGTRLTVT.

This clone was observed a handful of times. V and J are TRBV10-2 and TRBJ1-6, with 9 bases lining up with TRBD1. In germline, CDR1 is WSHSY, CDR2 SAAADI. This CDR3 is 16 amino acids long. The trim removed 3 bases at V and 4 bases at J, leaving 4 bases unmatched. The CDR3 bases are TGCGCCAGCAGTGATTTTGGACAGGGGTATAATTCACCCCTCCACTTT. As protein: CASSDFGQGYNSPLHF.

J is TRBJ1-5 and V is TRBV30; 9 bases are a match to TRBD1. J lost 5 bases, V lost 2 bases, and 7 bases had no gene match. The CDR3 has 15 amino acids. Germline CDR1 and CDR2: GTSNPN and SVGIG (reference sequence). The CDR3 loop reads CAWSRRDREDQPQHF. CDR3 DNA sequence: TGTGCCTGGAGTAGACGGGACAGGGAAGATCAGCCCCAGCATTTT.

This rearrangement joins TRBV10-3 to TRBJ1-2, with 9 bases matching TRBD1. J gave up 4 bases and V 5 bases, and 17 bases lay outside the gene matches. Germline V CDR1 and CDR2: ENHRY, SYGVKD. The CDR3 length is 18 residues. This chain's CDR3 is CAISNSRTGDPNSYGYTF. CDR3 nucleotides: TGTGCCATCAGTAACTCAAGGACAGGGGACCCGAATTCCTATGGCTACACCTTC.

J is TRBJ2-7 and V is TRBV6-6, with 7 bases that match TRBD1. From germline, CDR1 is MNHNY and CDR2 SVGAGI (reference sequence). The junction had 10 bases not matched to a gene; V was cut back by 2 bases and J by 6 bases. The CDR3 sequence is 15 residues long. CDR3 amino acids: CASSYLGYRGAEQYF. The CDR3, as DNA: TGTGCCAGCAGTTACCTAGGATACAGGGGAGCCGAGCAGTACTTC.

This clone has a single count. The junction differs from germline at one of its ends, possibly a read error. V is TRBV6-1 and J is TRBJ2-1; no firm D call. The CDR3 sequence is 13 residues long. Germline lookup yields CDR1 MNHNS and CDR2 SASEGT. In nucleotides, the CDR3 is TGTGCCAGCAGCCAGCAGATAGACAATGGGCAGTTCTTC. Amino acid sequence: CASSQQIDNGQFF.